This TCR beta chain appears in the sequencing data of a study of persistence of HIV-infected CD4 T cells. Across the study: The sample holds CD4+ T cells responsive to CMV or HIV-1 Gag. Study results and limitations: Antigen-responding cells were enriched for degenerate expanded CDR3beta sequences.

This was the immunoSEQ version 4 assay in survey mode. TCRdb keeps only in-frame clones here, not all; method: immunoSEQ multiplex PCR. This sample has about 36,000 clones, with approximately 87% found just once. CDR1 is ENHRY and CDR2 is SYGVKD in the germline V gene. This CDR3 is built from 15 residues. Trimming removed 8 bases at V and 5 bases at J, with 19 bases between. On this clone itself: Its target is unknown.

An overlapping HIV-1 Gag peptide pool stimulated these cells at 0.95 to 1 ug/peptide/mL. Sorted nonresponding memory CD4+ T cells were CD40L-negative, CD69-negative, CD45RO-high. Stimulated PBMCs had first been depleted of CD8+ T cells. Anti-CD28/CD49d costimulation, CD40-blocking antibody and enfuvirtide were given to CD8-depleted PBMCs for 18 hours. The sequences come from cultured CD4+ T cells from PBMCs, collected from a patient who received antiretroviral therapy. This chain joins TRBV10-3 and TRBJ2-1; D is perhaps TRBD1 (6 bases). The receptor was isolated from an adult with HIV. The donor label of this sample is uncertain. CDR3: CAIAGTPSRNNEQFF. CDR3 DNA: TGTGCCATCGCCGGGACACCCTCGAGAAACAATGAGCAGTTCTTC.